The rows below give T cell receptor beta chains drawn from one sample of a study of cytomegalovirus exposure and HLA in healthy donors. Some clones are missing from TCRdb's copy, which holds only in-frame ones; the method was immunoSEQ multiplex PCR. Among about 98,000 clones listed, more than 60% were seen once. Material: PBMCs. These receptors originate from a human donor in good health. The CDR3 runs from the conserved cysteine through the conserved F or W. The D gene is left open where the match is weak. Clone size is given for some rows only: seen once, a few or many times, or a class if the clone is expanded.

j_call: TRBJ1-5
v_call: TRBV5-1
d_call: -
clone_size: -
cdr3_aa: CASSFDGADQPQHF
cdr3_nt: TGCGCCAGCAGCTTCGATGGGGCTGATCAGCCCCAGCATTTT

j_call: TRBJ2-3
v_call: TRBV9
d_call: TRBD2
clone_size: -
cdr3_aa: CASSVSTGNAGGTQYF
cdr3_nt: TGTGCCAGCAGCGTTTCGACGGGAAACGCGGGGGGTACGCAGTATTTT

j_call: TRBJ1-1
v_call: TRBV29-1
d_call: -
clone_size: -
cdr3_aa: CSVGPPGGNTEAFF
cdr3_nt: TGCAGCGTTGGCCCCCCCGGGGGTAACACTGAAGCTTTCTTT

j_call: TRBJ1-1
v_call: TRBV5-1
d_call: TRBD1
clone_size: -
cdr3_aa: CASSLDRGVLNTEAFF
cdr3_nt: TGCGCCAGCAGCCTGGACAGGGGGGTTTTGAACACTGAAGCTTTCTTT

j_call: TRBJ1-1
v_call: TRBV6-1
d_call: TRBD1
clone_size: -
cdr3_aa: CASIGTGEGKAFF
cdr3_nt: TGTGCCAGCATTGGGACAGGCGAGGGGAAAGCTTTCTTT

j_call: TRBJ2-7
v_call: TRBV2
d_call: -
clone_size: -
cdr3_aa: CASRETGPSYEQYF
cdr3_nt: TGTGCCAGCAGGGAAACAGGGCCCTCCTACGAGCAGTACTTC

j_call: TRBJ1-1
v_call: TRBV5-1
d_call: TRBD1
clone_size: -
cdr3_aa: CASSQQGTGVTEAFF
cdr3_nt: TGCGCCAGCAGCCAACAGGGGACAGGTGTAACTGAAGCTTTCTTT

j_call: TRBJ2-3
v_call: TRBV5-6
d_call: TRBD2
clone_size: -
cdr3_aa: CASSRPAVLAGGGGDTQYF
cdr3_nt: TGTGCCAGCAGCCGACCTGCCGTACTAGCGGGAGGTGGAGGGGATACGCAGTATTTT

j_call: TRBJ1-5
v_call: TRBV21-1
d_call: -
clone_size: once
cdr3_aa: CAPEGRTGRGNQPQHF
cdr3_nt: TGTGCCCCCGAGGGACGGACAGGGCGAGGCAATCAGCCCCAGCATTTT

j_call: TRBJ2-1
v_call: TRBV11-2
d_call: TRBD2
clone_size: once
cdr3_aa: CASSLGGRARNEQFF
cdr3_nt: TGTGCCAGCAGCTTAGGTGGGAGGGCACGCAATGAGCAGTTCTTC

j_call: TRBJ2-7
v_call: TRBV19
d_call: TRBD1
clone_size: -
cdr3_aa: CASSLGQSTYEQYF
cdr3_nt: TGTGCCAGTAGTCTGGGACAGTCGACCTACGAGCAGTACTTC

j_call: TRBJ2-3
v_call: TRBV9
d_call: TRBD2
clone_size: -
cdr3_aa: CASSVTSGRRDTQYF
cdr3_nt: TGTGCCAGCAGCGTAACTAGCGGGAGAAGGGATACGCAGTATTTT

j_call: TRBJ2-4
v_call: TRBV9
d_call: -
clone_size: -
cdr3_aa: CASSGGDVIGNIQYF
cdr3_nt: TGTGCCAGCAGCGGCGGGGACGTAATCGGAAACATTCAGTACTTC

j_call: TRBJ1-6
v_call: TRBV6-1
d_call: TRBD1
clone_size: -
cdr3_aa: CASSEVDRVNSPLHF
cdr3_nt: TGTGCCAGCAGTGAAGTGGACAGGGTAAATTCACCCCTCCACTTT

j_call: TRBJ2-1
v_call: TRBV6-5
d_call: TRBD2
clone_size: -
cdr3_aa: CASSSGLAGGVGEQFF
cdr3_nt: TGTGCCAGCAGTTCTGGACTAGCGGGAGGGGTAGGTGAGCAGTTCTTC

j_call: TRBJ2-2
v_call: TRBV5-1
d_call: -
clone_size: -
cdr3_aa: CASSLGRESKSGELFF
cdr3_nt: TGCGCCAGCAGCTTGGGCAGGGAATCGAAGTCCGGGGAGCTGTTTTTT

j_call: TRBJ2-7
v_call: TRBV20-1
d_call: -
clone_size: -
cdr3_aa: CSATDYYEQYF
cdr3_nt: TGCAGTGCCACGGACTACTACGAGCAGTACTTC

j_call: TRBJ2-7
v_call: TRBV11-3
d_call: -
clone_size: -
cdr3_aa: CASSSGQTYEQYF
cdr3_nt: TGTGCCAGCAGCTCCGGACAGACCTACGAGCAGTACTTC

j_call: TRBJ2-3
v_call: TRBV6-5
d_call: -
clone_size: -
cdr3_aa: CASSYSTGMTDTQYF
cdr3_nt: TGTGCCAGCAGTTACTCCACGGGAATGACAGATACGCAGTATTTT

j_call: TRBJ2-2
v_call: TRBV27
d_call: TRBD1
clone_size: many
cdr3_aa: CASSLRQGPSGELFF
cdr3_nt: TGTGCCAGCAGTTTAAGACAGGGTCCTAGCGGGGAGCTGTTTTTT

j_call: TRBJ1-2
v_call: TRBV15
d_call: -
clone_size: -
cdr3_aa: CATSRGSFDGYTF
cdr3_nt: TGTGCCACCAGCAGAGGTTCGTTCGATGGCTACACCTTC

j_call: TRBJ1-2
v_call: TRBV2
d_call: TRBD1
clone_size: -
cdr3_aa: CASSPGDSNYGYTF
cdr3_nt: TGTGCCAGCAGTCCAGGGGACAGTAACTATGGCTACACCTTC

j_call: TRBJ2-7
v_call: TRBV18
d_call: -
clone_size: many
cdr3_aa: CASSPPQGSYEQYF
cdr3_nt: TGTGCCAGCTCACCACCTCAGGGTTCCTACGAGCAGTACTTC

j_call: TRBJ1-6
v_call: TRBV27
d_call: -
clone_size: -
cdr3_aa: CASSLSMGGYNSPLHF
cdr3_nt: TGTGCCAGCAGTTTATCGATGGGGGGGTATAATTCACCCCTCCACTTT

j_call: TRBJ1-4
v_call: TRBV10-3
d_call: -
clone_size: -
cdr3_aa: CAISEDSNEKLFF
cdr3_nt: TGTGCCATCAGTGAGGACAGTAATGAAAAACTGTTTTTT

j_call: TRBJ1-2
v_call: TRBV6-5
d_call: TRBD1
clone_size: -
cdr3_aa: CASRTQGLNYGYTF
cdr3_nt: TGTGCCAGCAGGACACAGGGGCTGAACTATGGCTACACCTTC

j_call: TRBJ2-1
v_call: TRBV5-6
d_call: TRBD2
clone_size: -
cdr3_aa: CASSLEVGGGAFDEQFF
cdr3_nt: TGTGCCAGCAGCTTAGAGGTAGGCGGGGGGGCATTCGATGAGCAGTTCTTC

j_call: TRBJ2-7
v_call: TRBV4-3
d_call: -
clone_size: -
cdr3_aa: CASSQDTVYEQYF
cdr3_nt: TGCGCCAGCAGCCAAGATACAGTCTACGAGCAGTACTTC

j_call: TRBJ1-4
v_call: TRBV2
d_call: -
clone_size: -
cdr3_aa: CASSLRSYPKLFF
cdr3_nt: TGTGCCAGCAGTCTCCGCAGTTACCCGAAACTGTTTTTT

j_call: TRBJ1-1
v_call: TRBV15
d_call: TRBD1
clone_size: -
cdr3_aa: CATSRVIGQGIRDTEAFF
cdr3_nt: TGTGCCACCAGCAGAGTAATCGGACAGGGGATAAGGGACACTGAAGCTTTCTTT

j_call: TRBJ1-4
v_call: TRBV29-1
d_call: TRBD1
clone_size: once
cdr3_aa: CSVVTGATNEKLFF
cdr3_nt: TGCAGCGTGGTGACAGGGGCAACTAATGAAAAACTGTTTTTT